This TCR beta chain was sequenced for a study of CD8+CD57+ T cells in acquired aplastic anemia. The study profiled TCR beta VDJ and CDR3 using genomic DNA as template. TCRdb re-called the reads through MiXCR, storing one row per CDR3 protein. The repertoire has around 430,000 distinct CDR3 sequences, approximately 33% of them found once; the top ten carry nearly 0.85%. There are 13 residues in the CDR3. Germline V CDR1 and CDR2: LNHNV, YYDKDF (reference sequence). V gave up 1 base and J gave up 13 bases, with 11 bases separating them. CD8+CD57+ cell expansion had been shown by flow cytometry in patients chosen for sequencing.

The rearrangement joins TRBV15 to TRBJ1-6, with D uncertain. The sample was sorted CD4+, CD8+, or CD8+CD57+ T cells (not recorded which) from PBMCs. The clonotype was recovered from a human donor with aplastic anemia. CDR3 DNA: TGTGCCACCAGCAGAGCCGTCATATCGCCCCTCCACTTT. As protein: CATSRAVISPLHF.